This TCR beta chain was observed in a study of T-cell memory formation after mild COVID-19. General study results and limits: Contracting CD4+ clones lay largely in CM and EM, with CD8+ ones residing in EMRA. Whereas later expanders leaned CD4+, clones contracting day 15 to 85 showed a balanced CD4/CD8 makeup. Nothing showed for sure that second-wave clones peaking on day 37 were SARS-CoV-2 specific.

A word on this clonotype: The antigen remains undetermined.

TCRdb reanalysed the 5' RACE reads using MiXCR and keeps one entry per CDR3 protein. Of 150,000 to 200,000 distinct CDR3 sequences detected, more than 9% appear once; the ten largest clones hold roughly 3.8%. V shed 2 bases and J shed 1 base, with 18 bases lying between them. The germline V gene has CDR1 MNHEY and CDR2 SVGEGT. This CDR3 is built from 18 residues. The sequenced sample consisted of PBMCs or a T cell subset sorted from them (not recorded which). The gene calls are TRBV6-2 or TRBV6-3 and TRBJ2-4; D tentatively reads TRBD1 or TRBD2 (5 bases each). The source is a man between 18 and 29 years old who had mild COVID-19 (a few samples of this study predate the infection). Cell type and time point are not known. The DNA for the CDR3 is TGTGCCAGCAGTTACGGGCGACCCGGGGCTCCTGCCAAAAACATTCAGTACTTC. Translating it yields CASSYGRPGAPAKNIQYF.